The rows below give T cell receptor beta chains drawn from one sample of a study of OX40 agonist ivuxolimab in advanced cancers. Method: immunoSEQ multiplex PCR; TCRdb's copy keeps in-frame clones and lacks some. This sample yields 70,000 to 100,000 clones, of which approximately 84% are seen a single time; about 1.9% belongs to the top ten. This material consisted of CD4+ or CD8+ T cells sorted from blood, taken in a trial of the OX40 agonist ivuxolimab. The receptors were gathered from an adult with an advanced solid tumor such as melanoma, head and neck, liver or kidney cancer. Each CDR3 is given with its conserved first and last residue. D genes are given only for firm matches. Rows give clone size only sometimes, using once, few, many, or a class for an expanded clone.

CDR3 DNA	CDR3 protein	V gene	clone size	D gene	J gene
TGTGCCAGCAGTTCCTTAGCGGGAGGGGCGCGGGAGACCCAGTACTTC	CASSSLAGGARETQYF	TRBV6-5	few	TRBD2	TRBJ2-5
TGCAGCGTTGACAGGACAGGCTCTGGAAACACCATATATTTT	CSVDRTGSGNTIYF	TRBV29-1	NA	TRBD1	TRBJ1-3
TGTGCCAGCAGTTTATTAGTCGGGGCTGGAGGAAACACCATATATTTT	CASSLLVGAGGNTIYF	TRBV28	NA	NA	TRBJ1-3
TGTGCCAGCTCTTACGGACAGGGTGCTGAAGCTTTCTTT	CASSYGQGAEAFF	TRBV18	NA	TRBD1	TRBJ1-1
TGTGCCAGCAGCTTAACGACGGGTGGGGGTGAGCAGTTCTTC	CASSLTTGGGEQFF	TRBV7-3	once	NA	TRBJ2-1
TGTGCCAGCAGCCTGCACAGGGGGCAATCCTACGAGCAGTACTTC	CASSLHRGQSYEQYF	TRBV7-2	NA	TRBD1	TRBJ2-7
TGTGCCAGCAGCTTAGGGGCCGGCATCAACACAGATACGCAGTATTTT	CASSLGAGINTDTQYF	TRBV11-3	NA	NA	TRBJ2-3
TGTGCCAGCAGTGAAGCGGGACTAGCGCTCTACAATGAGCAGTTCTTC	CASSEAGLALYNEQFF	TRBV6-1	NA	TRBD2	TRBJ2-1
TGCGCCAGCAGCTCAACACGGACCTCCACCGGGGAGCTGTTTTTT	CASSSTRTSTGELFF	TRBV4-1	NA	NA	TRBJ2-2
TGTGCCAGCAGCTTAATTTCTAGCGGGAGTTACGAGCAGTACTTC	CASSLISSGSYEQYF	TRBV7-9	NA	TRBD2	TRBJ2-7
TGTGCCAGCAGTTACTCGGGCGAAGCTTTCTTT	CASSYSGEAFF	TRBV6-5	NA	NA	TRBJ1-1
TGCGCCAGCAGGGCTACAGGGGACGAGCAGTACTTC	CASRATGDEQYF	TRBV5-1	NA	TRBD1	TRBJ2-7
TGTGCCAGTGGCCCTGGCGCAGTCTCCTACGAGCAGTACTTC	CASGPGAVSYEQYF	TRBV19	NA	NA	TRBJ2-7
TGTGCCAGCAGCTTAGAGTGGACAGGGAACAATCAGCCCCAGCATTTT	CASSLEWTGNNQPQHF	TRBV7-8	once	TRBD1	TRBJ1-5
TGCGCCAGCAGTGACCCCGGAGCCCCAACAGATACGCAGTATTTT	CASSDPGAPTDTQYF	TRBV10-1	once	NA	TRBJ2-3
TGTGCCACCCCCCTGGCGGGAGCCTTCTCCTACAATGAGCAGTTCTTC	CATPLAGAFSYNEQFF	TRBV11-2	NA	TRBD2	TRBJ2-1
TGCGCCAGCATGCACACAGGGTCAGACAATGAGCAGTTCTTC	CASMHTGSDNEQFF	TRBV5-1	NA	NA	TRBJ2-1
TGTGCCAGCAGGGATACTAGCGGGAGAGCCAATGAGCAGTTCTTC	CASRDTSGRANEQFF	TRBV2	NA	TRBD2	TRBJ2-1
TGTGCCAGCAGTCGTAGCGGGGGGAACACCGGGGAGCTGTTTTTT	CASSRSGGNTGELFF	TRBV5-4	NA	TRBD2	TRBJ2-2
TGTGCCAGCAGCCACAGGACTAGCGGGAGAACCTACAATGAGCAGTTCTTC	CASSHRTSGRTYNEQFF	TRBV11-2	NA	TRBD2	TRBJ2-1
TGCGCCAGCAGGGAAGGACAGTTGAACACTGAAGCTTTCTTT	CASREGQLNTEAFF	TRBV5-1	NA	NA	TRBJ1-1
TGTGCCAGCAGTGCACCCCGGGACTACAAGAACAATGAGCAGTTCTTC	CASSAPRDYKNNEQFF	TRBV6-1	medium-sized	TRBD2	TRBJ2-1
TGCGCCAGCAGTGAGTCAGGACAGGGGATTCGAGAGACCCAGTACTTC	CASSESGQGIRETQYF	TRBV10-2	NA	TRBD1	TRBJ2-5
TGTGCCAGCAGCCCTGGACAGGGTGTGAGTGAAAAACTGTTTTTT	CASSPGQGVSEKLFF	TRBV7-6	NA	TRBD1	TRBJ1-4